This T cell receptor (beta chain) is from a study of cytomegalovirus exposure and HLA in healthy donors (dated 2017 in TCRdb). Background on the whole study: An earlier analysis of roughly 610 of the donors reported 276 Gb of sequence data and around 100 million unique TCR beta sequences obtained from roughly 180 million T cells. A later analysis re-analyzed previously published TCR beta repertoires from approximately 670 donors and added high-resolution HLA genotyping to study TCR occurrence patterns. The number of donors typed differed by locus, with roughly 620-630 for A, B, C, DRB1 and DQB1, approximately 500 for DQA1, 600 to 610 for DPA1, and about 450 for DPB1. All discovery cohort repertoires had been generated on a single sequencing platform. A later genetic analysis used genome-wide SNP genotypes for about three fifths of the 666 donors, treating that subset as a discovery cohort. Of the roughly 400 genotyped donors, 80% to 90% were placed in the genetic ancestry cluster associated with self-reported Caucasian donors. Rather than drawing on any new phenotypic data, the later analysis identified candidate immune exposures from TCR beta sequences and the way those sequences occurred across donors. About 300 gigabases of sequencing data and approximately 84 million unique TCR sequences were included in an early release covering roughly 600 HLA-typed donors. To predict cytomegalovirus infection status, the study combined high-throughput TCR immunosequencing, statistical association of individual TCRs with disease status, and machine learning. The study used immunosequencing to profile the T cell repertoires of under 700 subjects and linked those repertoires to cytomegalovirus serostatus. Donor age, sex, ethnicity and CMV serostatus were compiled alongside the repertoire data. To decide whether each TCR beta V gene segment behaved as functional or pseudogenic, an earlier analysis of fewer than 750 of the donors relied on high-throughput TCR beta sequencing. The aim of the study was to test whether cataloging public T cell receptors could identify signatures of past pathogen exposure. HLA typing covered class I and class II loci at four-digit resolution. Roughly 5 DR-DQ haplotypes were handled as single units for association and clustering because linkage in the cohort was strong. In addition to the first cohort of 666 subjects, a separate validation cohort of approximately 130 different subjects was used. On average, around 200,000 unique TCR beta nucleotide sequences were sequenced per donor among a few hundred genotyped donors of the cohort, with around 19% of those sequences being non-productive. Results and caveats for the whole study, not just this receptor: Because HLA typing was unavailable for some donors at each locus, only the typed subset was used in association tests. According to a later analysis, most CMV-associated TCR beta chains appeared to be HLA-restricted, and the HLA associations seemed to be driven largely by CMV exposure. Some IMGT-functional V segments, including TRBV6-2 and TRBV6-3, could not be told apart with the 87-base-pair reads, so those segments were excluded. The cohort was sequenced for TCR beta chains only, and without alpha or paired-chain data the features that could be detected were limited. Linkage disequilibrium might explain the correlated functional status among segregating V segments, but an unknown experimental factor could not be ruled out. A further reported finding was that TCR beta sequences accurately predicted the HLA-A and HLA-B alleles for most subjects in the first cohort. In both the original and validation cohorts, the classifier was reported to diagnose cytomegalovirus status with high specificity and sensitivity. Several of the top co-occurrence clusters appeared to be linked to parvovirus B19, influenza, CMV and Epstein-Barr virus, according to a later analysis. The only immune exposure information available for the cohort was CMV serostatus. Assigning TCR associations to individual alleles was difficult when HLA alleles, especially DR and DQ, strongly co-occurred. A later genetic analysis reported fewer N-insertions in productive TCRs among donors in an Asian-associated ancestry cluster than the roughly 650-donor mean. In an earlier analysis of more than 500 of the donors, most TCR beta V segments appeared in productive rearrangements about 87% or about 30% of the time, broadly matching IMGT annotations. In a later analysis, around 17,000 TCR beta sequences were associated with specific HLA alleles at a false discovery rate of 0.05. Most TCR sequences were seen in very few donors, while some public TCRs were found in many individuals. It was suggested by the authors that the approach could potentially be generalized to other disease states and immunological phenotypes. A later analysis found that HLA-associated TCR beta chains were more clonally expanded and had lower generation probabilities than equally common non-associated chains. A cluster of highly shared sequence variants was judged likely to represent a technical artifact of the sequencing pipeline. In a later genetic analysis, a missense DCLRE1C variant was associated with V-gene and J-gene trimming of TCR beta chains, and the association was replicated in an independent cohort. Roughly 15 rarely observed V segments, including chromosome 9 orphons, were excluded from the earlier analysis of about 500 of the donors because counts were too low. In a later analysis, TCR association rates were found to vary across HLA loci, with the most associated TCRs seen for DRB1 alleles and the fewest for HLA-C alleles. In vitro tests confirmed that a few of the cytomegalovirus-associated TCR beta chains recognize cytomegalovirus antigens. The presence/absence analyses assumed that sequencing depth was roughly uniform across donors, and that assumption may not be true. In the study, 164 TCR beta chains were listed as associated with cytomegalovirus.

The sample holds one count of this clone. No cognate antigen has been identified for it. Nothing much larger sits one base from this clone, and base qualities are not available. In the germline V gene, CDR1 corresponds to SGHTA and CDR2 to FQGTGA. V lost 4 bases and J lost 10 bases, and the count of bases not matched to a germline gene is 13. Spanning cysteine to phenylalanine, the CDR3 consists of 15 amino acids. Solely the CDR3 DNA is kept, with 45 bases framed from the first base. The library relied on the immunoSEQ multiplex PCR assay. For the multiplex PCR, a mixture combining 60 forward primers for TCR Vbeta segments and 13 reverse primers for TCR Jbeta segments was used. The CDR3 region of rearranged TCR beta genes was amplified from genomic DNA with a multiplex PCR assay. The Illumina HiSeq System was used to sequence the amplified TCR beta libraries as 87-base-pair reads. The authors processed their data as follows. A later analysis counted approximately 84 million unique TCR beta chains across the 700 or so repertoires, and 9.5 million to 11 million of these chains were shared by at least two donors. To remove PCR and sequencing errors, raw reads were error-corrected and collapsed into unique sequences using a nearest-neighbor algorithm that merged closely related sequences. Alignment of CDR3 sequences to IMGT reference sequences was used to assign V, D and J gene segments. Each retained sequence needed at least a six-nucleotide match to both a V gene segment and a J gene segment. Rearrangements were called productive when the CDR3 lacked stop codons and stayed in frame with V and J; all others were non-productive. Following IMGT convention, CDR3 was defined as the stretch from the second conserved V-encoded cysteine to the conserved J-encoded phenylalanine. Sequences without an unambiguous match to a single V gene segment were excluded from the earlier analysis of 587 of the donors. In an earlier analysis of approximately 590 of the donors, a V segment was called functional when productive rearrangements were above 56.7%, and segregating when the standard deviation between donors exceeded 5%. A statistical classification framework was built to diagnose cytomegalovirus status from the catalog of TCR beta chain sequences. V and J gene assignment, in a later analysis, came from comparing TCR nucleotide sequences with IMGT/GENE-DB human TR gene sequences. A later analysis assigned CDR3 sequences and most-parsimonious VDJ recombination scenarios with the TCRdist pipeline. In a later analysis, each TCR beta chain was defined by its CDR3 amino acid sequence together with its V-gene family, and reads without a unique V-gene family were excluded. As a way to deal with suspected cross-contamination and a sequencing artifact, a later analysis dropped hundreds of nucleotide sequences that were highly shared and had low generation probability. In a later analysis, a clonal expansion index was calculated for each public chain from normalized within-repertoire ranks of inferred template counts. Generation probabilities in a later analysis came from a VDJ recombination model fitted to out-of-frame rearrangements, and those results were checked against IGoR. In a later analysis, hypergeometric tests were used to score TCR-TCR, TCR-HLA and TCR-CMV co-occurrence, with a repertoire-size bias correction applied to TCR pairs. A later analysis estimated false discovery rates by permuting HLA or CMV assignments 20 times. In a later analysis, co-occurring TCRs were grouped using DBSCAN, and TCRdist sequence similarity was added for clustering within HLA-allele-positive subsets. Repertoires with fewer than 30,000 or more than 120,000 public chains were left out of co-occurrence clustering, as were five repertoires with anomalous nucleotide sharing. The source is immuneACCESS, and TCRdb retained only in-frame sequences with V and J called. Part of the clones is not carried over; for the studies checked, unresolved V genes explain less than half of this, and the remainder is unexplained. V and J calls and clone size are as listed in that table; D and trimming were resolved from the DNA. This sample lists roughly 150,000 clones; more than 60% were detected once. The top ten constitute more than 9% of the sample.

In total, fewer than 750 healthy bone marrow donors made up the cohort. Cohort members were all nominally healthy when sampled, although unrecorded immune exposures were likely present. The donor tested CMV seropositive, placing the donor among the approximately 290 seropositive members of the cohort. A peripheral blood sample was provided by each donor, and peripheral blood mononuclear cells were used for TCR beta sequencing. Genomic DNA was extracted from the blood cell samples with the Qiagen DNeasy Blood Extraction Kit. The chain couples TRBV7-3 to TRBJ2-3; TRBD2 aligns with 8 central bases. This receptor was identified in a man aged 25-45 years in good health and CMV-seropositive. Material: PBMCs. Read as DNA, the sequence is TGTGCCAGCAGCTCGGGACTGCTGAGCGGGAGTCCGCAGTATTTT. It encodes CASSSGLLSGSPQYF.